The text below deals with one T cell receptor (beta chain). The antigen remains unidentified. These data come from a study of cytomegalovirus exposure and HLA in healthy donors. Study outcomes and limitations: After further analysis at a later stage, 16,951 TCR beta sequences were associated with HLA alleles at 0.05 false discovery rate. The study found most TCR sequences rare, yet found some public TCRs in many donors.

The CDR3 has 16 residues. Germline values: CDR1 SGHRS, CDR2 YFSETQ. The ends were cut back, 0 bases at V and 1 base at J, with 12 bases in the middle. With 60 Vbeta and 13 Jbeta primers, the PCR was carried out. Data came from immunoSEQ multiplex PCR; TCRdb stores just in-frame clones and leaves some out. The sample holds under 200,000 clones; around 79% are singletons and the top ten take around 0.52%. The TCR sequence derives from a woman aged 45-60 years in good health and CMV-seronegative. V is TRBV5-1 and J is TRBJ2-3; tentatively, D is TRBD2 (5 bases). The sequenced sample was PBMCs. In nucleotides, the CDR3 is TGCGCCAGCAGCTTGGAAACTTACGGGGGCACAGATACGCAGTATTTT. This sequence encodes CASSLETYGGTDTQYF.